The sequence of this TCR beta chain was determined in a study of shared clonotypes between healthy human individuals. Study outcomes and limitations: Across four donors, naive CD4 shared 5% to 6%, naive CD8 around 3.5%, memory CD4 2% to 2.5%, memory CD8 about 0.4%. Generally, estimated richness proved larger in naive subsets than it did in memory subsets.

The assay was run at deep level. The table came from immunoSEQ multiplex PCR; TCRdb's copy has only in-frame clones and leaves some out. The data hold millions of clones, with approximately 94% observed a single time. CDR1 and CDR2 (germline): SEHNR, FQNEAQ (reference sequence). V lost 5 bases and J lost 2, with 15 bases in between. This CDR3 is 15 amino acids long. As regards this clone: Its antigen is currently unknown.

The chain couples TRBV7-9 to TRBJ2-5; D uncertain. Sequenced material: naive CD4+ T cells sorted from blood. As to subset: CD45RA+ positively selected. The source of this sequence is a man aged 18 to 30 in good health. The CDR3 nucleotides are TGTGCCAGCAGCCCAGGATTGGGTGAACAAGAGACCCAGTACTTC. Translated, it gives CASSPGLGEQETQYF.